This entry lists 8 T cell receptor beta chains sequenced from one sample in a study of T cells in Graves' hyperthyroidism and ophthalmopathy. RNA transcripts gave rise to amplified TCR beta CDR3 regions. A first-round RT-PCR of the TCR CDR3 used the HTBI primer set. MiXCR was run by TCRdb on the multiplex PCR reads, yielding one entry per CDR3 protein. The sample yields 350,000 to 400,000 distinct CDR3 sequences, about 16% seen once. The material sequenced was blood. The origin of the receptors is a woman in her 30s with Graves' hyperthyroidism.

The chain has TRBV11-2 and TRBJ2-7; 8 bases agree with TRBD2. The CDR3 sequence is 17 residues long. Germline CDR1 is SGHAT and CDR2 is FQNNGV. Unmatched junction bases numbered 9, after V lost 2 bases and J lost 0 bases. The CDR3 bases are TGTGCCAGCAGCTTAAGAGATCAGCGGGGGAGCTCCTACGAGCAGTACTTC. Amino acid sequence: CASSLRDQRGSSYEQYF.

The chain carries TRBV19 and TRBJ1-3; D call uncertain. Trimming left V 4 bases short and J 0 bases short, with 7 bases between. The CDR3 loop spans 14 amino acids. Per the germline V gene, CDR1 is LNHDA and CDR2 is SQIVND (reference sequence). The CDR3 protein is CASSKSGSGNTIYF. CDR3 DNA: TGTGCCAGTAGTAAATCAGGCTCTGGAAACACCATATATTTT.

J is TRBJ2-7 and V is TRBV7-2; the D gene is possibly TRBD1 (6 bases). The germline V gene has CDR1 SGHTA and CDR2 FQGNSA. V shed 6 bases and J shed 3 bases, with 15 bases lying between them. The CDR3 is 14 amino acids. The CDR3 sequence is CASSQLKDSYEQYF. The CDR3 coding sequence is TGTGCCAGCAGTCAACTTAAGGACAGCTACGAGCAGTACTTC.

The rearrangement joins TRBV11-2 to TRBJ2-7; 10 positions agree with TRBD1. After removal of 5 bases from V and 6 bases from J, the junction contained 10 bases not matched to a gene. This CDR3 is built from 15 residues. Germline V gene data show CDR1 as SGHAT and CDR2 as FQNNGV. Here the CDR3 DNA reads TGTGCCAGCAGCATATCCGGGACAGGGGTGAGCGAGCAGTACTTC. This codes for CASSISGTGVSEQYF.

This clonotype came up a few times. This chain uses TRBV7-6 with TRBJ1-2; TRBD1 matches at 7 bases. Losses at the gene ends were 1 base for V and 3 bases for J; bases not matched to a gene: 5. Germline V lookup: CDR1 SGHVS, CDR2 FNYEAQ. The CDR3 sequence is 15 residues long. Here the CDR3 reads CASSLGSGGDYGYTF. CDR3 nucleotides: TGTGCCAGCAGCTTAGGTTCAGGGGGTGACTATGGCTACACCTTC.

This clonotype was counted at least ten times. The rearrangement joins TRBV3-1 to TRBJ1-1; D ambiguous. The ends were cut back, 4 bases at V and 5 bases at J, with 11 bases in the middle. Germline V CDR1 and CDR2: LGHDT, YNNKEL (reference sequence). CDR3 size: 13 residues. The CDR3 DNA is TGTGCCAGCAGCCTTGAAGGTCGGACTGAAGCTTTCTTT. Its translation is CASSLEGRTEAFF.

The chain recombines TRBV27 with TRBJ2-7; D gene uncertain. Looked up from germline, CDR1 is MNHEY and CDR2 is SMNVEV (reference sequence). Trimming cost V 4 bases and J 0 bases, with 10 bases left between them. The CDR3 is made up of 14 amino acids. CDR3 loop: CASSYRASSYEQYF. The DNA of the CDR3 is TGTGCCAGCAGTTACAGAGCGAGCTCCTACGAGCAGTACTTC.

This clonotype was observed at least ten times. CDR3 protein: CASSERQETLYSNQPQHF. The DNA for the CDR3 is TGTGCCAGCAGTGAACGGCAGGAGACGCTCTATAGCAATCAGCCCCAGCATTTT. This rearrangement joins TRBV2 to TRBJ1-5; D ambiguous. Germline V gives CDR1 SNHLY, CDR2 FYNNEI. Trimming took 2 bases from V and 0 from J, leaving 17 bases between them. The CDR3 runs 18 residues. Combining the CDR3 with reference TRBV2 and TRBJ1-5 gives the whole variable domain EPEVTQTPSHQVTQMGQEVILRCVPISNHLYFYWYRQILGQKVEFLVSFYNNEISEKSEIFDDQFSVERPDGSNFTLKIRSTKLEDSAMYFCASSERQETLYSNQPQHFGDGTRLSIL.